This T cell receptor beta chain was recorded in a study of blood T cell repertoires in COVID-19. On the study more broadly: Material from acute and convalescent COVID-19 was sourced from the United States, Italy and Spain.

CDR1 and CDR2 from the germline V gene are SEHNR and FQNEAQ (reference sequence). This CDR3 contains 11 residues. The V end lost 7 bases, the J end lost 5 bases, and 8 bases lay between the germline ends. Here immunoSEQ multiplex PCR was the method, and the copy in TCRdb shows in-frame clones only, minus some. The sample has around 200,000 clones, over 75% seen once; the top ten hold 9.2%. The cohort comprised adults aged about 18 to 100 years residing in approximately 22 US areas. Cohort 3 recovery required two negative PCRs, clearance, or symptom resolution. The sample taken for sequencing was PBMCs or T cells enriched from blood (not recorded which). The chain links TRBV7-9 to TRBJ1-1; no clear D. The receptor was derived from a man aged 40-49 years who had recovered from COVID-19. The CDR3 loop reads CASTRETEAFF. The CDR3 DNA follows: TGTGCCAGCACCCGGGAAACTGAAGCTTTCTTT.